The clone carrying this T cell receptor beta chain was detected many times. The antigen remains unidentified. The data belong to a study of T cells in Graves' hyperthyroidism and ophthalmopathy. Study-level findings and limits: Most thyroid clonotypes with frequency above 0.001 were detected in blood.

What was amplified from RNA transcripts were TCR beta CDR3 regions. A set of HTBI primers served as the primers for a first-round RT-PCR of the TCR CDR3. TCRdb reprocessed the multiplex PCR reads with MiXCR, giving one entry per CDR3 protein. This sample has about half a million distinct CDR3 sequences, with roughly 25% found just once. Trimming removed 7 bases from V and 6 bases from J, with 15 bases in between. Germline V CDR1 and CDR2: MDHEN, SYDVKM. CDR3 length: 13 residues. Clinical symptoms, serum thyroxine and TRAb, thyroid ultrasound and orbital computed tomography were used for the diagnoses. About 10 ml of fresh peripheral blood supplied the PBMCs.

The clonotype originates from a woman younger than 45 with Graves' ophthalmopathy. The J gene is TRBJ1-2, the V gene TRBV28; no firm D call. The specimen sequenced was blood. The DNA of the CDR3 is TGTGCCAGCACCCTTTATTGGGAAGATGGCTACACCTTC. Protein sequence: CASTLYWEDGYTF.